This T cell receptor beta chain was retrieved from a study of blood T cell repertoires in COVID-19. Whole-study context: The United States, Italy and Spain provided the acute and convalescent COVID-19 samples. T cells, B-cell-depleted T cells, or PBMCs provided the cDNA or gDNA that served as material.

As handled by the study authors: For nucleated cells, counts were estimated from reference gene primer amplification. Using immunoSEQ multiplex PCR, the repertoire was profiled, and TCRdb retains in-frame clones only, with some absent. From that table come the V and J calls and clone size; the DNA was used to work out D and trimming. This table holds about 230,000 clones, 65% to 90% found once. Trimming removed 0 bases from V and 4 bases from J, with 8 bases in between. CDR1 is SGHVS and CDR2 is FNYEAQ in the germline V gene. This CDR3 is 14 amino acids long. Sequenced input: peripheral blood. The chain has TRBV7-6 and TRBJ2-3; tentative D call: TRBD2 (5 bases). This receptor was identified in a woman between 45 and 65 years old with acute or convalescent COVID-19. CDR3 nucleotide sequence: TGTGCCAGCAGCTTAGCGGGAGAGGCAGATACGCAGTATTTT. Amino acid sequence: CASSLAGEADTQYF.